The 27 T cell receptor beta chains listed next were all sequenced from one sample in a study of response to subunit inactivated influenza vaccine. From the RT-PCR reads, TCRdb called clonotypes with MiXCR, one entry per CDR3 protein. The sample includes 200,000 to 250,000 distinct CDR3 sequences, roughly an eighth of them seen just once. The source material was non-naive T cells sorted from PBMCs, sampled 14 to 15 days before vaccination. These TCRs come from a man aged 50 to 60 who received an inactivated influenza vaccine.

This clonotype was observed a few times. The chain has TRBV9 and TRBJ2-7, with no clear D. This CDR3 has 14 residues. The V end was cut by 0 bases, the J end by 0 bases, with 7 bases between. Germline V gene lookup returns CDR1 SGDLS and CDR2 YYNGEE. DNA of the CDR3: TGTGCCAGCAGCGTAGATATGGGCTCCTACGAGCAGTACTTC. Translating it yields CASSVDMGSYEQYF.

The chain employs TRBV10-3 and TRBJ2-7; the D is unclear. This CDR3 comprises 15 residues. Per germline, CDR1 ENHRY and CDR2 SYGVKD. V dropped 0 bases and J dropped 4 bases, with 13 bases sitting between them. CDR3 loop: CAISESRAGRYEQYF. The CDR3 DNA follows: TGTGCCATCAGTGAGTCTAGGGCTGGTAGGTACGAGCAGTACTTC.

This clonotype was observed at least ten times. V usage is TRBV27 and J usage is TRBJ2-7, with D maybe TRBD2 (7 bases). CDR1 is MNHEY, CDR2 SMNVEV, per germline (reference sequence). This CDR3 comprises 15 residues. V was clipped by 3 bases and J by 3 bases, with 15 bases between them. CDR3 sequence reads: CASSFEGGLVYEQYF. The CDR3 bases are TGTGCCAGCAGTTTCGAGGGGGGGCTAGTCTACGAGCAGTACTTC.

This clonotype has at least ten counts. This rearrangement joins TRBV5-1 to TRBJ1-5; D gene uncertain. Trimming removed 2 bases at V and 7 bases at J, with 16 bases between. In germline, CDR1 is SGHRS, CDR2 YFSETQ. CDR3 length equals 15 residues. The CDR3 coding sequence is TGCGCCAGCAGCTTAAATGGCGGCGGGAACCAGCCCCAGCATTTT. Translating gives CASSLNGGGNQPQHF. The full variable domain, with the rest looked up from reference TRBV5-1 and TRBJ1-5, is KAGVTQTPRYLIKTRGQQVTLSCSPISGHRSVSWYQQTPGQGLQFLFEYFSETQRNKGNFPGRFSGRQFSNSRSEMNVSTLELGDSALYLCASSLNGGGNQPQHFGDGTRLSIL.

In its sample, this clonotype was seen a few times. The CDR3 coding sequence is TGTGCCAGCAGCTTATTGGGACTGGTGGATACGCAGTATTTT. Amino acid sequence: CASSLLGLVDTQYF. The gene calls are TRBV11-1 and TRBJ2-3; the D gene is possibly TRBD2 (6 bases). The CDR3 length is 14 residues. V shed 2 bases and J shed 6 bases, with 12 bases lying between them. CDR1 is SGHAT and CDR2 is FQDESV in the germline V gene (reference sequence).

The gene calls are TRBV18 and TRBJ2-1, with 11 bases aligning to TRBD1. The CDR3 length is 18 residues. The V and J ends lost 3 bases and 4 bases, in that order; junction bases with no gene match: 11. Germline-derived CDR1 and CDR2 are KGHSH and LQKENI. CDR3 amino acids: CASSPPTGTGGNYNEQFF. DNA for the CDR3: TGTGCCAGCTCACCCCCAACGGGGACAGGGGGAAATTACAATGAGCAGTTCTTC.

This rearrangement joins TRBV12-3 or TRBV12-4 to TRBJ2-7; 7 bases fit TRBD1. CDR3 size: 13 residues. J lost 4 bases, V lost 5 bases, and 5 bases had no gene match. The CDR3 DNA sequence: TGTGCCAGCAGTACGACAGGGAGTTACGAGCAGTACTTC. This sequence encodes CASSTTGSYEQYF.

This clonotype showed up just a few times. This chain uses TRBV30 with TRBJ2-5; weak D call: TRBD1 (6 bases). This CDR3 has 12 residues. V was cut by 5 bases and J by 0 bases, with 7 bases left in between. From germline, CDR1 is GTSNPN and CDR2 SVGIG (reference sequence). The CDR3 nucleotides read TGTGCCTGGGGGACATACCAAGAGACCCAGTACTTC. This translates into CAWGTYQETQYF.

This chain links TRBV5-1 with TRBJ2-7; D remains ambiguous. V was clipped by 0 bases and J by 5 bases, with 9 bases between them. Per the germline V gene, CDR1 is SGHRS and CDR2 is YFSETQ. The CDR3 runs 13 residues. The CDR3, as DNA: TGCGCCAGCAGCTTGGGCTCGGAGAACGAGCAGTACTTC. Amino acids: CASSLGSENEQYF.

This clonotype was detected ten times or more. This chain uses TRBV5-1 with TRBJ2-3; TRBD1 might be the D (5 bases). CDR3 length equals 15 residues. The V gene lost 1 base and the J gene lost 2 bases, with 11 bases spanning the gap. Germline CDR1 is SGHRS and CDR2 is YFSETQ. The CDR3 protein is CASSLSGLLTDTQYF. The CDR3 DNA reads TGCGCCAGCAGCTTGTCAGGGCTCCTCACAGATACGCAGTATTTT. The whole variable domain, filled in from reference TRBV5-1 and TRBJ2-3, reads KAGVTQTPRYLIKTRGQQVTLSCSPISGHRSVSWYQQTPGQGLQFLFEYFSETQRNKGNFPGRFSGRQFSNSRSEMNVSTLELGDSALYLCASSLSGLLTDTQYFGPGTRLTVL.

Only a few counts were recorded for this clonotype. The chain links TRBV29-1 to TRBJ1-5; TRBD1 matches at 7 bases. Germline trimming cut 6 bases from V and 3 bases from J; bases unmatched to any gene: 8. Looked up from germline, CDR1 is SQVTM and CDR2 is ANQGSEA. The CDR3 is 14 amino acids. For the CDR3, the DNA is TGCAGCGTAGGAGGGACAGATCCCAATCAGCCCCAGCATTTT. Translation: CSVGGTDPNQPQHF.

The V and J genes are TRBV27 and TRBJ1-4, with 7 positions matching TRBD1. CDR1 is MNHEY and CDR2 is SMNVEV in the germline V gene (reference sequence). The CDR3 totals 15 residues. Trimming at V came to 5 bases and at J to 7 bases, leaving 10 bases not matched to a gene. The CDR3: CASSPRQGSGEKLFF. For the CDR3, the DNA is TGTGCCAGCAGTCCCAGACAGGGCTCCGGTGAAAAACTGTTTTTT.

This chain uses TRBV7-8 with TRBJ1-2, with no clear D. CDR3 size: 13 residues. Trimming stripped 5 bases from V and 1 base from J, with 8 bases between. The germline V gene has CDR1 SGHVS and CDR2 FQNEAQ. CDR3 loop: CASSLTVNYGYTF. CDR3 sequence (DNA): TGTGCCAGCAGCCTTACAGTTAACTATGGCTACACCTTC.

The chain couples TRBV29-1 to TRBJ2-2, with D possibly matching TRBD1 (6 bases). Germline CDR1 SQVTM, CDR2 ANQGSEA. This CDR3 is 16 amino acids long. Trimming took off 0 bases at V and 1 base at J, with 12 bases between the two ends. The CDR3 DNA reads as TGCAGCGTTGAAGAAAGGCGCAGGGGGAACACCGGGGAGCTGTTTTTT. Translation gives CSVEERRRGNTGELFF.

The chain joins TRBV20-1 to TRBJ2-1, with 7 bases matching TRBD2. Trimming removed 2 bases from V and 7 bases from J; junction bases left unmatched: 5. CDR3 length equals 13 residues. Germline-derived CDR1 and CDR2 are DFQATT and SNEGSKA (reference sequence). CDR3 bases: TGCAGTGCTAGAATGGGGGGGGAAAATGAGCAGTTCTTC. The encoded protein is CSARMGGENEQFF.

The chain has TRBV7-6 and TRBJ2-6, with D hard to call. This CDR3 comprises 17 residues. Between the trimmed V and J ends, which lost 0 bases and 1 base, there was a span of 10 bases. Germline CDR1 reads SGHVS; CDR2 reads FNYEAQ. The CDR3 bases are TGTGCCAGCAGCTTAGCAGGCAGGCAGTCTGGGGCCAACGTCCTGACTTTC. This sequence encodes CASSLAGRQSGANVLTF.

This clonotype has a handful of counts. This chain joins TRBV6-1 and TRBJ2-1; either TRBD1 or TRBD2 may fit D (6 bases each). V was cut by 2 bases and J by 0 bases, with 11 bases left in between. The CDR3 length is 16 residues. Germline V CDR1 and CDR2: MNHNS, SASEGT. CDR3 sequence: CASSETGGASYNEQFF. The CDR3 DNA follows: TGTGCCAGCAGTGAAACCGGGGGCGCCTCCTACAATGAGCAGTTCTTC.

The chain joins TRBV10-2 to TRBJ2-7, with 9 bases lining up with TRBD1. The CDR3 consists of 13 residues. The germline V gene encodes CDR1 WSHSY and CDR2 SAAADI. Unmatched junction bases numbered 3, after V lost 6 bases and J lost 3 bases. For the CDR3, the DNA is TGCGCCAGCAGCGGACAGGGGAACTACGAGCAGTACTTC. It is translated as CASSGQGNYEQYF.

The chain carries TRBV15 and TRBJ2-2; tentatively, D is TRBD2 (5 bases). V was clipped by 5 bases and J by 4 bases, with 8 bases between them. This CDR3 region has 13 residues. CDR1 and CDR2 from the germline V gene are LNHNV and YYDKDF (reference sequence). Here the CDR3 DNA reads TGTGCCACCAGCCCCCGGGGCACCGGGGAGCTGTTTTTT. Protein: CATSPRGTGELFF.

This clonotype was seen more than once but under ten times. The chain couples TRBV28 to TRBJ2-2, with 13 nucleotides matching TRBD2. The length of the CDR3 is 17 residues. Germline V gene lookup returns CDR1 MDHEN and CDR2 SYDVKM. V dropped 5 bases and J dropped 5; count of bases not matched to a gene: 8. CDR3 sequence reads: CASSQLAGGPVTGELFF. The CDR3 bases are TGTGCCAGCAGTCAACTAGCGGGAGGGCCTGTGACCGGGGAGCTGTTTTTT.

V and J are TRBV7-9 and TRBJ2-5; D possibly matches TRBD1 or TRBD2 (6 bases each). The CDR3 loop spans 15 amino acids. Trimming left V 6 bases short and J 3 bases short, with 17 bases between. Germline CDR1 is SEHNR and CDR2 is FQNEAQ (reference sequence). The CDR3 bases are TGTGCCAGCAGTTTCCTAGGGGGGAAAAAAGAGACCCAGTACTTC. It specifies CASSFLGGKKETQYF.

This clonotype occurred a few times. The chain couples TRBV7-9 to TRBJ2-3; TRBD2 aligns across 8 bases. Germline V lookup: CDR1 SEHNR, CDR2 FQNEAQ (reference sequence). The CDR3 loop spans 16 amino acids. V dropped 1 base and J dropped 2; count of bases not matched to a gene: 5. CDR3 nucleotide sequence: TGTGCCAGCAGCTTAGGATCAGCGGGGGCCACAGATACGCAGTATTTT. Protein: CASSLGSAGATDTQYF.

This clonotype showed up just a few times. The chain combines TRBV4-1 with TRBJ2-2, with D perhaps TRBD2 (6 bases). Germline V gene sequence: CDR1 MGHRA, CDR2 YSYEKL. V was trimmed by 3 bases and J by 4 bases, leaving 21 bases between them. The CDR3 is made up of 18 amino acids. The CDR3 region has the DNA TGCGCCAGCAGCCAGGTACTAGCCCTCCGCGATGGCACCGGGGAGCTGTTTTTT. It codes for CASSQVLALRDGTGELFF.

This clonotype has only a few counts. J is TRBJ1-2 and V is TRBV5-5, with D hard to call. Germline-derived CDR1 and CDR2 are SGHKS and YYEKEE (reference sequence). The ends were cut back, 1 base at V and 1 base at J, with 8 bases in the middle. The length of the CDR3 is 14 residues. The CDR3 DNA reads TGTGCCAGCAGCTTGTCTCTTATTAACTATGGCTACACCTTC. This translates into CASSLSLINYGYTF.

The chain links TRBV2 to TRBJ1-4; D is perhaps TRBD1 (5 bases). The V end lost 6 bases, the J end lost 7 bases, and 21 bases lay between the germline ends. The CDR3 consists of 16 residues. Germline CDR1 reads SNHLY; CDR2 reads FYNNEI. CDR3: CASSDGGIRRGEKLFF. The CDR3 coding sequence is TGTGCCAGCAGCGACGGGGGGATTCGGCGGGGTGAAAAACTGTTTTTT.

This clonotype came up many times. The chain is built from TRBV12-3 or TRBV12-4 and TRBJ1-3; D is uncertain. The V end was cut by 7 bases, the J end by 1 base, with 14 bases between. There are 15 residues in the CDR3. The CDR3 DNA sequence: TGTGCCAGCACCGTCGGAGGACCTTCTGGAAACACCATATATTTT. As protein: CASTVGGPSGNTIYF.

This clonotype has a count of ten or more. This chain links TRBV12-3 or TRBV12-4 with TRBJ1-5; the D is unclear. The CDR3 consists of 13 residues. The V and J ends lost 3 bases and 4 bases respectively, with 7 bases between them. CDR3 protein: CASSLRINQPQHF. CDR3 DNA: TGTGCCAGCAGTTTGCGGATTAATCAGCCCCAGCATTTT.